This T cell receptor (beta chain) was retrieved from a study of control samples from healthy donors and cancer patients. CDR3 size: 14 residues. The germline gives CDR1 MNHNY, CDR2 SVGAGI (reference sequence). V lost 0 bases, J lost 6 bases, and 3 bases stayed unmatched. Generated by immunoSEQ multiplex PCR, the TCRdb table keeps only in-frame clones and is missing some. The table includes 45,000 to 60,000 clones, over 85% detected once. The chain combines TRBV6-6 with TRBJ1-2; 8 bases align to TRBD1. This sequence was found in a man under 40 with colorectal cancer. Source material: PBMCs. The CDR3, as DNA: TGTGCCAGCAGTTACTCGCCAGGGGGCAATGGCTACACCTTC. Its protein product is CASSYSPGGNGYTF.